The present T cell receptor beta chain was sequenced within a study of graft-versus-host responses after intestinal transplantation. For the study at large: Multivisceral, liver-intestinal, or isolated intestinal transplants were received by the recipients.

The assay was immunoSEQ multiplex PCR, and TCRdb's table has in-frame clones only and misses some. The profile shows approximately 58,000 clones, roughly 89% of them singletons. The junction had 11 bases not matched to a gene; V was cut back by 4 bases and J by 6 bases. The CDR3 extends over 18 amino acids. Germline loops: CDR1 LNHDA, CDR2 SQIVND (reference sequence). The chain recombines TRBV19 with TRBJ2-3, with 15 nucleotides matching TRBD2. Material: PBMCs, obtained 118 to 130 days after intestinal transplantation. The sequence derives from a human patient who received an intestinal transplant, so some T cells may come from the graft donor. DNA for the CDR3: TGTGCCAGTAGTACCAGGGGGACTAGCGGGGGGTTGGTGGATACGCAGTATTTT. This encodes CASSTRGTSGGLVDTQYF.